This T cell receptor (beta chain) was sequenced during a study of cytomegalovirus exposure and HLA in healthy donors. Across the whole study: Tens of millions of unique TCR sequences came from HLA-typed donors in an early release.

This clone was seen only a few times. Its target is unknown. It was with 60 Vbeta and 13 Jbeta primers that the PCR ran. The repertoire was sequenced with immunoSEQ multiplex PCR; TCRdb's copy has only in-frame clones and lacks some. The sample shows 80,000 or so clones, under 70% of them seen only once. Findings and caveats of the study: In an earlier analysis, productive rearrangement rates for most beta V segments clustered near 87% or 30%. In a later analysis, the majority of CMV-associated beta chains seemingly showed HLA restriction. The authors later found TCR association rates varying by HLA locus, with DRB1 most and HLA-C fewest.

The CDR3 spans 15 residues. V gave up 4 bases and J gave up 6 bases; unmatched junction bases: 8. The germline V gene encodes CDR1 LGHNA and CDR2 YSLEER. The specimen was PBMCs. The chain employs TRBV4-3 and TRBJ2-1; TRBD2 matches 8 bases. This clonotype was sampled from a young man in good health and CMV-seropositive. This CDR3 reads CASSRGSGTSNEQFF. The CDR3 region has the DNA TGCGCCAGCAGCCGAGGGTCCGGGACTAGCAATGAGCAGTTCTTC.